The next 8 T cell receptor beta chains were all read from a single sample in a study of blood T cells in healthy people across ages. PCR was performed a second time for about 6 to 12 cycles using a sample-barcoded 5' primer and a J-beta primer mix. TCRdb re-called the 5' RACE reads through MiXCR, storing one row per CDR3 protein. This sample has more than 550,000 distinct CDR3 sequences, with approximately 22% found just once. Sequences were obtained from blood. The receptors were sampled from a man between 65 and 85 years old in good health.

This clonotype was seen more than once but under ten times. This chain connects TRBV9 to TRBJ1-2; D possibly corresponds to TRBD1 (5 bases). V was clipped by 4 bases and J by 2 bases, with 18 bases between them. CDR3 size: 16 residues. Germline loops: CDR1 SGDLS, CDR2 YYNGEE. The CDR3 nucleotides are TGTGCCAGCAGCCCACTGGACACACCTCTCAACTATGGCTACACCTTC. Its translation is CASSPLDTPLNYGYTF.

This clonotype was observed a handful of times. The junction departs from germline at one end; a sequencing error may be responsible. The gene calls are TRBV13 and TRBJ1-1; weak D call: TRBD1 (5 bases). From germline, CDR1 is PRHDT and CDR2 FYEKMQ (reference sequence). CDR3 size: 15 residues. The CDR3 DNA reads as TGTGCCAGCAGCTTAGTTAGTTCGAGGGGCTCTGAGGCTTTCTTT. This gives the protein CASSLVSSRGSEAFF. The full variable domain, rest sourced from reference TRBV13 and TRBJ1-1, is AAGVIQSPRHLIKEKRETATLKCYPIPRHDTVYWYQQGPGQDPQFLISFYEKMQSDKGSIPDRFSAQQFSDYHSELNMSSLELGDSALYFCASSLVSSRGSEAFFGQGTRLTVV.

This clonotype was seen a handful of times. This chain connects TRBV7-8 to TRBJ1-6; D may be TRBD1 (5 bases). The germline CDR1 and CDR2 sequences are SGHVS and FQNEAQ. The CDR3 is 15 amino acids. The V and J ends lost 2 bases and 8 bases respectively, with 13 bases between them. CDR3 sequence reads: CASSLSSRAYSPLHF. In DNA form, the CDR3 reads TGTGCCAGCAGCTTAAGTTCCAGGGCTTATTCACCCCTCCACTTT.

This clonotype was seen just once. CDR3 sequence reads: CASRTSGSIEQYV. The CDR3 region has the DNA TGTGCCAGCAGGACGAGCGGGAGTATCGAGCAGTACGTC. This chain joins TRBV6-2 or TRBV6-3 and TRBJ2-1; 8 nucleotides agree with TRBD2. The DNA end is more similar to TRBJ2-7, so the J call may be wrong. CDR3 length equals 13 residues. Germline CDR1 MNHEY, CDR2 SVGEGT.

This clonotype was observed at least ten times. The CDR3, as DNA: TGCAGCGTTGATAGAGGGGGGGGAAGAGAGACCCAGTACTTC. Translation: CSVDRGGGRETQYF. V usage is TRBV29-1 and J usage is TRBJ2-5; D is perhaps TRBD2 (7 bases). V was clipped by 3 bases and J by 4 bases, with 15 bases between them. From germline, CDR1 is SQVTM and CDR2 ANQGSEA. This CDR3 has 14 residues. Filled out from reference TRBV29-1 and TRBJ2-5, the complete variable domain reads SAVISQKPSRDICQRGTSLTIQCQVDSQVTMMFWYRQQPGQSLTLIATANQGSEATYESGFVIDKFPISRPNLTFSTLTVSNMSPEDSSIYLCSVDRGGGRETQYFGPGTRLLVL.

The V call is TRBV10-3, the J call TRBJ2-7, with D perhaps matching TRBD2 (5 bases). The CDR3 has 12 residues. Germline assignment: CDR1 ENHRY and CDR2 SYGVKD. V lost 4 bases to trimming and J lost 7 bases, with 11 bases between them. The CDR3 sequence: CAISASRGEQYF. CDR3 nucleotides: TGTGCCATCAGTGCGAGTCGAGGGGAGCAGTACTTC.

The chain joins TRBV6-1 to TRBJ2-1; weak D call: TRBD2 (5 bases). The J call may be mistaken, given a closer DNA end match to TRBJ2-5. The CDR3 has 13 residues. CDR1 and CDR2 from the germline V gene are MNHNS and SASEGT. This chain's CDR3 is CASRFPGQETQYF. The CDR3 DNA is TGTGCCAGCAGGTTCCCGGGACAAGAGACCCAGTACTTC.

The chain has TRBV6-5 and TRBJ1-2; D gene uncertain. V lost 5 bases, J lost 5 bases, and 12 bases lay in between. The CDR3 runs to 13 residues. In germline, CDR1 is MNHEY, CDR2 SVGAGI. The CDR3 loop is CASSKLQLYGYTF. The CDR3 bases are TGTGCCAGCAGTAAGCTACAGCTGTATGGCTACACCTTC.